This note documents a single T cell receptor (beta chain) sequence. The CDR3 totals 15 residues. CDR1 SGHTS and CDR2 YDEGEE come from the germline V gene. V was clipped by 1 base and J by 2 bases, with 13 bases between them. The data are from a study of T cell changes during pregnancy in multiple sclerosis. Sequenced by immunoSEQ multiplex PCR; TCRdb stores in-frame clones only, minus some. This repertoire shows around 100,000 clones, about 90% found once; its top ten account for more than 0.85%. The sequences come from peripheral blood, collected after pregnancy. The chain uses TRBV5-8 and TRBJ2-7; maybe TRBD2 (6 bases). The TCR originated in a female donor with multiple sclerosis, enrolled in a pregnancy study. The CDR3 DNA reads TGTGCCAGCAGCTTGCACGGGGGAAGGGCCTACGAGCAGTACTTC. Translation: CASSLHGGRAYEQYF.